The 15 T cell receptor beta chains reported below all come from one sample, sequenced in a study of T cell clones after liver transplantation. Assay used: immunoSEQ multiplex PCR; TCRdb lists only in-frame clones, some missing. The table lists more than 95,000 clones, around 83% of them singletons. This specimen was CD4+ T cells from blood, taken before liver transplant. These receptors originate from a human donor who received a liver transplant.

This clone was seen a single time. The V and J genes are TRBV13 and TRBJ2-7; TRBD1 might be the D (7 bases). Trimming pared 6 bases from V and 1 base from J, leaving 13 bases between. CDR1 PRHDT and CDR2 FYEKMQ come from the germline V gene (reference sequence). The CDR3 contains 14 residues. The CDR3 DNA is TGTGCCAGCAGTTTTTCAGGGGGGTCCTACGAGCAGTACTTC. Translated: CASSFSGGSYEQYF.

The chain is built from TRBV20-1 and TRBJ2-7; D not certain. V shed 6 bases and J shed 1 base, with 7 bases lying between them. This CDR3 has 11 amino acids. Germline lookup yields CDR1 DFQATT and CDR2 SNEGSKA (reference sequence). The CDR3 sequence: CSALTSYEQYF. The CDR3 DNA sequence: TGCAGTGCCCTGACTTCCTACGAGCAGTACTTC.

This clone turned up a few times. The V call is TRBV19, the J call TRBJ1-2; 7 bases map to TRBD1. The germline V gene has CDR1 LNHDA and CDR2 SQIVND (reference sequence). This CDR3 spans 12 amino acids. V was pared by 6 bases and J by 4 bases, with 2 bases of the junction left unmatched. The CDR3 reads CASRSGGYGYTF. CDR3 sequence (DNA): TGTGCCAGTAGGTCAGGGGGCTATGGCTACACCTTC.

The chain uses TRBV4-3 and TRBJ2-3; 12 nucleotides line up with TRBD2. V gave up 4 bases and J gave up 0 bases; unmatched junction bases: 11. This CDR3 is 19 amino acids long. Germline V gives CDR1 LGHNA, CDR2 YSLEER. DNA of the CDR3: TGCGCCAGCAGCCTCTCGACTAGCGGGGGCTGGGGGAGCACAGATACGCAGTATTTT. The encoded protein is CASSLSTSGGWGSTDTQYF.

The chain links TRBV11-2 to TRBJ2-5; the D call may be TRBD1 or TRBD2 (6 bases each). Germline CDR1 SGHAT, CDR2 FQNNGV. The CDR3 totals 14 residues. V was pared by 2 bases and J by 4 bases, with 11 bases between. CDR3 DNA sequence: TGTGCCAGCAGCTTACGGGGGCTGGGAGAGACCCAGTACTTC. Its protein product is CASSLRGLGETQYF.

This chain joins TRBV19 and TRBJ1-5; 8 bases agree with TRBD1. J gave up 6 bases and V 6 bases, and 7 bases lay outside the gene matches. From germline, CDR1 is LNHDA and CDR2 SQIVND (reference sequence). CDR3 length: 14 amino acids. This CDR3 reads CASRPQGESQPQHF. CDR3 nucleotide sequence: TGTGCCAGTAGGCCACAGGGGGAAAGTCAGCCCCAGCATTTT.

The sample holds a few counts of this clone. V gene TRBV7-8 combines with J gene TRBJ1-2, with D unresolved. Deletions cut 5 bases from V and 2 bases from J, with 15 bases between. Germline V gives CDR1 SGHVS, CDR2 FQNEAQ. This CDR3 has 15 residues. This CDR3 is CASSISSRTNYGYTF. CDR3 nucleotides: TGTGCCAGCAGCATCTCTAGCCGCACCAACTATGGCTACACCTTC.

CDR3 DNA: TGTGCCAGCAGACCTCTAAAAGGGGCGAGCTCCTACAATGAGCAGTTCTTC. It is translated as CASRPLKGASSYNEQFF. The J gene is TRBJ2-1, the V gene TRBV28; D may be TRBD1 (5 bases). Deletions cut 6 bases from V and 0 bases from J, with 18 bases between. From germline, CDR1 is MDHEN and CDR2 SYDVKM. The CDR3 runs to 17 residues. Full variable domain (missing parts from reference TRBV28 and TRBJ2-1): DVKVTQSSRYLVKRTGEKVFLECVQDMDHENMFWYRQDPGLGLRLIYFSYDVKMKEKGDIPEGYSVSREKKERFSLILESASTNQTSMYLCASRPLKGASSYNEQFFGPGTRLTVL.

This clone was recorded only once. The CDR3 bases are TGTGCCAGCAGTTTAACTAGCGGGAGGCGGGGCGAGCAGTACTTC. Its translation is CASSLTSGRRGEQYF. This chain links TRBV28 with TRBJ2-7, with TRBD2 matching 12 bases. After removal of 2 bases from V and 6 bases from J, the junction contained 5 bases not matched to a gene. The V gene's germline CDR1 is MDHEN and CDR2 SYDVKM. The CDR3 totals 15 residues.

The chain uses TRBV6-5 and TRBJ2-7, with a tentative D call TRBD1 (7 bases). The CDR3 consists of 15 residues. Germline V gene data show CDR1 as MNHEY and CDR2 as SVGAGI. Trimming pared 0 bases from V and 7 bases from J, leaving 16 bases between. The CDR3 is CASSYSGRGVWEQYF. CDR3 bases: TGTGCCAGCAGTTACTCGGGCAGGGGGGTTTGGGAGCAGTACTTC.

This clone was detected only once. V gene TRBV6-6 combines with J gene TRBJ2-1; D is perhaps TRBD1 (5 bases). Trimming cost V 7 bases and J 2 bases, with 12 bases left between them. Germline V lookup: CDR1 MNHNY, CDR2 SVGAGI (reference sequence). The CDR3 contains 14 residues. The CDR3 DNA reads as TGTGCCAGCACCCCCAGGGCGGCCTACAATGAGCAGTTCTTC. Translated, it gives CASTPRAAYNEQFF.

The rearrangement links TRBV6-5 to TRBJ1-5; no reliable D call. Trimming took off 8 bases at V and 6 bases at J, with 11 bases between the two ends. The germline gives CDR1 MNHEY, CDR2 SVGAGI. The CDR3 sequence is 12 residues long. CDR3 bases: TGTGCCAGCTCCACGTCTAGTCAGCCCCAGCATTTT. It is translated as CASSTSSQPQHF.

V is TRBV28 and J is TRBJ1-1; a weak D match, TRBD1 (5 bases). This CDR3 is 14 amino acids long. Deletions cut 5 bases from V and 4 bases from J, with 14 bases between. CDR1 is MDHEN, CDR2 SYDVKM, per germline. CDR3 in amino acids: CASSGWAGSTEAFF. As DNA, the CDR3 is TGTGCCAGCAGTGGATGGGCAGGGTCCACTGAAGCTTTCTTT.

The rearrangement links TRBV5-1 to TRBJ2-3, with D possibly TRBD1 on 6 matching bases. Deletions cut 8 bases from V and 4 bases from J, with 14 bases between. Germline assignment: CDR1 SGHRS and CDR2 YFSETQ. This CDR3 is built from 13 residues. The CDR3 DNA sequence: TGCGCCAGTACCGACAGGTCTGCAGATACGCAGTATTTT. Amino acids: CASTDRSADTQYF.

The genes are TRBV19 and TRBJ2-7; unclear D gene. Trimming took 3 bases from V and 3 from J, leaving 9 bases between them. Germline V gene lookup returns CDR1 LNHDA and CDR2 SQIVND (reference sequence). The CDR3 is 13 residues long. This CDR3 is CASSIDTNYEQYF. In DNA form, the CDR3 reads TGTGCCAGTAGTATCGACACCAACTACGAGCAGTACTTC.